The 13 T cell receptor beta chains reported below all come from one sample, sequenced in a study of shared clonotypes between healthy human individuals. The assay was immunoSEQ multiplex PCR, and TCRdb's table has in-frame clones only and misses some. This sample has about 460,000 clones; around 77% occur once, and the top ten carry approximately 12%. Sequenced: PBMCs. Receptor source: a woman aged 40 to 50 in good health. Some clones in this sample may be carry-over from other donors' samples.

V and J are TRBV5-1 and TRBJ2-7; 10 bases line up with TRBD2. J was trimmed by 4 bases and V by 4 bases; bases with no gene match: 11. The CDR3 has 16 amino acids. Germline lookup yields CDR1 SGHRS and CDR2 YFSETQ. CDR3 loop: CASSVGLADASYEQYF. In nucleotides, the CDR3 is TGCGCCAGCAGCGTTGGACTAGCGGATGCTTCATACGAGCAGTACTTC. The full variable domain, with the rest looked up from reference TRBV5-1 and TRBJ2-7, is KAGVTQTPRYLIKTRGQQVTLSCSPISGHRSVSWYQQTPGQGLQFLFEYFSETQRNKGNFPGRFSGRQFSNSRSEMNVSTLELGDSALYLCASSVGLADASYEQYFGPGTRLTVT.

This clone was found a few times. The J gene is TRBJ2-5, the V gene TRBV5-6; TRBD1 aligns across 8 bases. After removal of 3 bases from V and 2 bases from J, the junction contained 6 bases not matched to a gene. The germline V gene encodes CDR1 SGHDT and CDR2 YYEEEE. This CDR3 region has 15 residues. The CDR3 loop is CASSWTGFGQETQYF. In DNA, the CDR3 is TGTGCCAGCAGCTGGACAGGGTTTGGGCAAGAGACCCAGTACTTC.

The rearrangement joins TRBV15 to TRBJ1-5; D is perhaps TRBD1 (5 bases). The length of the CDR3 is 13 residues. Germline V gene data show CDR1 as LNHNV and CDR2 as YYDKDF (reference sequence). Trimming took off 8 bases at V and 5 bases at J, with 13 bases between the two ends. The CDR3 sequence is CATSWGLDQPQHF. CDR3 bases: TGTGCCACCTCATGGGGCCTCGATCAGCCCCAGCATTTT.

The chain uses TRBV5-1 and TRBJ2-1; D is uncertain. CDR1 and CDR2 from the germline V gene are SGHRS and YFSETQ. The CDR3 covers 14 residues. Trimming shortened V by 0 bases and J by 10 bases, and 14 bases separated the two germline ends. Here the CDR3 DNA reads TGCGCCAGCAGCTTGGGAGGTAGCTTCGACGAGCAGTTCTTC. Translation gives CASSLGGSFDEQFF.

This clone was observed a few times. CDR3 region: CASSEVAESSYNEQFF. CDR3 nucleotides: TGTGCCAGCAGTGAGGTAGCGGAAAGCTCCTACAATGAGCAGTTCTTC. The V gene is TRBV6-1, the J gene TRBJ2-1, with D possibly matching TRBD2 (6 bases). This CDR3 spans 16 amino acids. V was shortened by 3 bases and J by 0 bases, with 12 bases between the two germline ends. Germline CDR1 reads MNHNS; CDR2 reads SASEGT.

A word on this clone: It differs at one base from a far larger clone, so likely a read error. The same CDR3 can be traced to other DNA sequences in this sample. The chain recombines TRBV9 with TRBJ1-1; D not certain. The CDR3 totals 15 residues. Germline V gene sequence: CDR1 SGDLS, CDR2 YYNGEE. DNA for the CDR3: TGTGCCAGCAGCGTAGATCCTACAGAGAGCACTGAAGCCTTCTTT. Its translation is CASSVDPTESTEAFF.

With respect to this clone: A read error may be the cause here, since a much bigger clone is one base away. The chain is built from TRBV10-1 and TRBJ2-1; 10 bases fit TRBD2. CDR3 length: 15 amino acids. The V gene end was trimmed by 4 bases and the J gene end by 7 bases; junction bases not matched to a gene: 7. Germline assignment: CDR1 WNHNN and CDR2 SYGVQD (reference sequence). The CDR3 nucleotides read TGCGCCAGCAGTGGGAGCGGGAGGGCCCGGAATGAGCAGTTCTTC. Translated, it gives CASSGSGRARNEQFF.

This chain links TRBV9 with TRBJ2-3; 14 nucleotides agree with TRBD2. The V gene's germline CDR1 is SGDLS and CDR2 YYNGEE. CDR3 length equals 17 residues. With 4 bases clipped from V and 1 base from J, the junction kept 5 bases outside the gene matches. In DNA, the CDR3 is TGTGCCAGCAGCCCGACTAGCGGGAGGGTTGGCACAGATACGCAGTATTTT. It codes for CASSPTSGRVGTDTQYF. Combining the CDR3 with reference TRBV9 and TRBJ2-3 gives the whole variable domain DSGVTQTPKHLITATGQRVTLRCSPRSGDLSVYWYQQSLDQGLQFLIQYYNGEERAKGNILERFSAQQFPDLHSELNLSSLELGDSALYFCASSPTSGRVGTDTQYFGPGTRLTVL.

The V and J genes are TRBV28 and TRBJ1-5; the match to TRBD1 covers 7 bases. Germline CDR1 and CDR2: MDHEN and SYDVKM. J lost 7 bases, V lost 3 bases, and 9 bases had no gene match. This CDR3 has 15 residues. CDR3 DNA sequence: TGTGCCAGCAGTTTCCTACAGGGGCCGGGGCAGCCCCAGCATTTT. Its protein product is CASSFLQGPGQPQHF.

The genes are TRBV7-8 and TRBJ1-1; D call uncertain. The germline V gene has CDR1 SGHVS and CDR2 FQNEAQ. The CDR3 has 15 residues. The V end lost 5 bases, the J end lost 4 bases, and 17 bases lay between the germline ends. CDR3 DNA sequence: TGTGCCAGCAGCCCTCGCGCTGGGTCGGGCACTGAAGCTTTCTTT. As protein: CASSPRAGSGTEAFF.

This clone is a singleton in its sample. The chain recombines TRBV2 with TRBJ1-5; D is ambiguous. CDR1 is SNHLY, CDR2 FYNNEI, per germline. The CDR3 totals 14 residues. Trimming left V 6 bases short and J 0 bases short, with 9 bases between. The CDR3 loop reads CASRGYYSNQPQHF. In nucleotides, the CDR3 is TGTGCCAGCAGAGGGTATTATAGCAATCAGCCCCAGCATTTT.

The chain employs TRBV6-5 and TRBJ2-7; TRBD2 might be the D (6 bases). The CDR3 loop spans 14 amino acids. The V end was cut by 6 bases, the J end by 0 bases, with 12 bases between. Germline loops: CDR1 MNHEY, CDR2 SVGAGI. Written as DNA, the CDR3 is TGTGCCAGCAGCCTCTCGCGGGGCTCCTACGAGCAGTACTTC. This gives the protein CASSLSRGSYEQYF.

By sample share, this clone is medium-sized. The chain links TRBV9 to TRBJ2-7, with D unresolved. The V end was cut by 4 bases, the J end by 0 bases, with 11 bases between. CDR3 length: 14 residues. From germline, CDR1 is SGDLS and CDR2 YYNGEE. CDR3 amino acids: CASSRSGRSYEQYF. In DNA form, the CDR3 reads TGTGCCAGCAGCCGGTCAGGCCGCTCCTACGAGCAGTACTTC.